This T cell receptor beta chain was captured in a study of blood T cell repertoires in COVID-19 (dated by TCRdb to 2018 to 2021). With regard to the full study: The collaborator samples originated in the United States, Italy and Spain and spanned the acute and convalescent phases of COVID-19. The repertoires were released in a freely available public database meant as a resource for research on the immune response to SARS-CoV-2. Subjects who had been exposed to COVID-19, were actively infected with it, or had recovered from it provided the deeply sampled blood TCRbeta repertoires that made up the dataset. The sample metadata nearly always contained a de-identified subject ID, COVID-19 status, age in years and sex. HLA class I and class II types, where available, came from metadata supplied by the sample provider rather than from assay-based typing. The prospective study material was composed of cDNA or gDNA derived from T cells, B-cell-depleted T cells, or PBMCs. The samples were drawn from two sources: the first 160 participants of the ongoing ImmuneRACE study, and fewer than 1,500 subjects contributed by 6 global collaborators.

The immunoSEQ Assay, a bias-controlled multiplex PCR, was used to amplify TCRbeta CDR3 regions from genomic DNA. The original methods were these. The number of nucleated cells in each sample was estimated from the amplification of reference gene primers within the assay. To quantify the absolute abundance of each unique TCRbeta CDR3 rearrangement, sequence reads were collapsed and filtered. Productive Simpson clonality was computed per sample as the square root of Simpson's diversity index over productive rearrangements. Entries here come from immuneACCESS through TCRdb and include only in-frame sequences with V and J called. Some clones fail to appear in such tables; in the studies checked, an unresolved V gene covers under half of the shortfall, and the cause of the remainder is unknown. Clone size and the V and J calls come from that table; the DNA yielded D and trimming. The sample contains some 450,000 clones, 88% of them found a single time. In total, the top ten clones hold roughly 12% of the sample.

One collaborating source in Seattle enrolled patients while the patients were actively infected and followed the patients over time throughout the course of disease. Whole blood was collected in K2EDTA tubes by collaborating institutions according to the institutions' own protocols. For TCRbeta analysis, collaborators shipped samples as frozen whole blood, isolated PBMCs, or DNA extracted from either of those sample types. General study outcomes and caveats: How much clinical and demographic metadata was included differed by source and by participant, and the metadata was provided uncurated.

Regarding this clone: Its binding antigen is unknown. Base qualities are not recorded, but no much larger clone differs from it by a single base.

The germline V gene (reference sequence) gives CDR1 as SGHKS and CDR2 as YYEKEE. From the cysteine up to the phenylalanine, the CDR3 has a length of 15 residues. Only the CDR3 DNA stays, 45 bases, in frame from base 1. The V and J ends are trimmed by 0 bases and 0 bases, leaving 7 bases between them. The rearrangement joined TRBV5-5 to TRBJ1-5; too little of a D gene remains to name it. Sample: peripheral blood. This TCR derives from a woman aged 45-65 years with COVID-19, enrolled during active disease. The CDR3 reads as follows: CASSLEAYSNQPQHF. In nucleotide form, the sequence is TGTGCCAGCAGCTTGGAAGCGTATAGCAATCAGCCCCAGCATTTT.